The text below deals with one T cell receptor (beta chain). The CDR3 consists of 15 residues. Germline CDR1 reads SEHNR; CDR2 reads FQNEAQ (reference sequence). V shed 0 bases, J shed 5 bases, and the junction held 7 bases outside the gene matches. TCRdb reprocessed the RT-PCR reads with MiXCR, giving one entry per CDR3 protein. The repertoire includes about 680,000 distinct CDR3 sequences, 12% to 15% of them detected once, and about 3.6% sits in the top ten. The TCR comes from a female donor in good health, serving as a healthy control. Sequenced material: memory CD4+ T cells from blood. The chain links TRBV7-9 to TRBJ2-7; TRBD2 matches 7 bases. This CDR3 reads CASSLAGGLIDEQYF. Written as DNA, the CDR3 is TGTGCCAGCAGCTTAGCGGGAGGGCTCATTGACGAGCAGTACTTC.